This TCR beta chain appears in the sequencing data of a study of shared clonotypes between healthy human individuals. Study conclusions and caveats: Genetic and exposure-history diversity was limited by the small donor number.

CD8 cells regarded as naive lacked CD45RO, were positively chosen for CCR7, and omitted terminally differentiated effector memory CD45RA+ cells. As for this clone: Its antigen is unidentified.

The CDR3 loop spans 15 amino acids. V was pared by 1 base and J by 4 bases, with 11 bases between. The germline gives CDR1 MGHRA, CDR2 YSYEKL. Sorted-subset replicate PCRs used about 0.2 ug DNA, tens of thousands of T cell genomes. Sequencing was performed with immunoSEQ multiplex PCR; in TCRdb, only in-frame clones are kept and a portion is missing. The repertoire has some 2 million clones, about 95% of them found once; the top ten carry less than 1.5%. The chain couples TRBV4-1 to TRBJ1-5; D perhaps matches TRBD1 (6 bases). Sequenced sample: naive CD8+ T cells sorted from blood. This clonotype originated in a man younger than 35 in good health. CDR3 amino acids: CASSQGNTGNQPQHF. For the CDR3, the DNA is TGCGCCAGCAGCCAAGGTAATACAGGGAATCAGCCCCAGCATTTT.